These T cell receptor beta chains were read from a single sample in a study of T cell responses to AZD1222 COVID-19 vaccine. Only in-frame clones appear in the TCRdb table, and some are missing; sequencing was by immunoSEQ multiplex PCR. The sample contains about 150,000 clones, approximately 91% of which appear only once. The sequenced sample was peripheral blood, obtained 28 days after the second AZD1222 dose. The receptors here all came from an adult who received the AZD1222 COVID-19 vaccine. The CDR3 runs from the conserved cysteine through the conserved F or W.

>TRBJ1-1|TRBV19
CASRDTLNSEAFF
>TRBJ1-5|TRBV30
CAWSEGGEQPQHF
>TRBJ2-4|TRBV6-1
CASSARTSGGILAKNIQYF
>TRBJ1-3|TRBV2
CASITRGGHGNTIYF
>TRBJ2-3|TRBV29-1
CSVEFRLAGANTQYF
>TRBJ1-1|TRBV5-1
CASSFDPLPGTLNTEAFF
>TRBJ1-1|TRBV5-8
CASSNGGGYTEAFF
>TRBJ1-5|TRBV18
CASSPARGDNQPQHF
>TRBJ1-2|TRBV7-9
CASGWGGAYGYTF
>TRBJ2-1|TRBV7-7
CASSLAGGYNEQFF
>TRBJ1-1|TRBV19
CASYRGSDTEAFF
>TRBJ2-3|TRBV29-1
CSVEDRGGPPDTQYF
>TRBJ1-1|TRBV10-1
CASRPGQGAEAFF
>TRBJ2-5|TRBV19
CASSSPGLLQETQYF
>TRBJ2-2|TRBV7-7
CASSLEGLGTGELFF
>TRBJ2-1|TRBV5-4
CASSHGTSGRSMNEQFF
>TRBJ1-4|TRBV18
CASSLGTGSTNEKLFF
>TRBJ2-2|TRBV12-3/TRBV12-4
CASSPRGTGELFF
>TRBJ2-1|TRBV5-1
CASSFGGPNEQFF
>TRBJ1-2|TRBV4-2
CASSLSVGGVFGYTF
>TRBJ1-5|TRBV5-8
CASSLEGHRSQPQHF
>TRBJ2-7|TRBV6-5
CASSRRRGSSYEQYF
>TRBJ2-5|TRBV25-1
CASSEFRGGAQETQYF
>TRBJ1-6|TRBV10-1
CASSPALNSPLHF
>TRBJ2-5|TRBV7-8
CASSLRDRGREETQYF
>TRBJ2-1|TRBV13
CASTSGGDNEQFF
>TRBJ1-3|TRBV18
CASSPPSPTASSGNTIYF
>TRBJ1-2|TRBV9
CASSPWGQGASGYTF
>TRBJ1-5|TRBV7-9
CASGSGQPQHF
>TRBJ1-6|TRBV30
CAWEHRDRGRSPLHF
>TRBJ1-6|TRBV7-9
CASSLPGTSPLHF
>TRBJ1-1|TRBV4-2
CASGGEGRKQNTEAFF
>TRBJ1-1|TRBV5-1
CASRQRQDTEAFF
>TRBJ1-2|TRBV6-5
CASRGLQRPNYGYTF
>TRBJ1-5|TRBV12-2
CASVNETGLFTSNQPQHF
>TRBJ2-7|TRBV11-2
CASSHGAGYEQYF
>TRBJ1-1|TRBV5-1
CASSLDPSGVNTEAFF
>TRBJ1-3|TRBV2
CASSLTGMIGNTIYF
>TRBJ2-1|TRBV4-1
CASSLGASGRLRNEQFF
>TRBJ2-7|TRBV2
CASSEIGTGGWYEQYF
>TRBJ2-7|TRBV5-5
CASSLQGLREQYF
>TRBJ1-2|TRBV14
CASSQSGQGVLYGYTF
>TRBJ1-6|TRBV2
CASSWTGLDSPLHF
>TRBJ2-7|TRBV6-5
CASRLAGVVYEQYF
>TRBJ1-1|TRBV5-6
CASSFSTKGGTEAFF
>TRBJ1-6|TRBV5-1
CASSLDSHSPLHF
>TRBJ1-4|TRBV28
CASSSPLDNEKLFF
>TRBJ1-3|TRBV11-2
CASSLRPSGNTIYF
>TRBJ1-2|TRBV3-1/TRBV3-2
CASSQVGPSGYTF